What follows are 27 T cell receptor beta chains derived from one specimen sequenced in a study of PD-1 blockade in mismatch repair-deficient tumors. Produced via immunoSEQ multiplex PCR; TCRdb's table is partial and in-frame only. The sample records under 40,000 clones, 75% to 90% being singletons. The specimen was PBMCs, collected less than 40 weeks after starting pembrolizumab. These receptors were collected from an adult with mismatch repair-deficient cancer.

This chain uses TRBV5-1 with TRBJ2-1; TRBD2 aligns across 16 bases. CDR3 size: 18 residues. The V gene's germline CDR1 is SGHRS and CDR2 YFSETQ. Trimming at V came to 4 bases and at J to 2 bases, leaving 6 bases not matched to a gene. CDR3 in amino acids: CASSTGLAGGIAYNEQFF. CDR3 DNA: TGCGCCAGCAGCACGGGACTAGCGGGAGGGATAGCCTACAATGAGCAGTTCTTC.

The chain recombines TRBV9 with TRBJ1-1, with 7 bases aligning to TRBD1. This CDR3 has 15 residues. Germline values: CDR1 SGDLS, CDR2 YYNGEE. J gave up 5 bases and V 3 bases, and 10 bases lay outside the gene matches. The CDR3 loop reads CASSAELQGRTEAFF. In nucleotides, the CDR3 is TGTGCCAGCAGCGCAGAACTACAGGGGAGAACTGAAGCTTTCTTT.

The rearrangement links TRBV18 to TRBJ2-3; no clear D. CDR1 and CDR2 from the germline V gene are KGHSH and LQKENI. The CDR3 is 14 amino acids. V lost 1 base and J 2 bases, leaving 7 bases between the germline ends. In nucleotides, the CDR3 is TGTGCCAGCTCACCACTTTACACCACAGATACGCAGTATTTT. It specifies CASSPLYTTDTQYF.

This clone came up a few times. The chain couples TRBV10-1 to TRBJ2-7; the D gene is possibly TRBD1 (6 bases). Trimming took off 5 bases at V and 3 bases at J, with 11 bases between the two ends. The CDR3 contains 13 residues. Germline assignment: CDR1 WNHNN and CDR2 SYGVQD (reference sequence). In DNA form, the CDR3 reads TGCGCCAGCAGTCTTGACAGGATCTACGAGCAGTACTTC. Translating gives CASSLDRIYEQYF.

The chain joins TRBV7-9 to TRBJ2-7; D is unclear. The length of the CDR3 is 11 residues. Germline V gene sequence: CDR1 SEHNR, CDR2 FQNEAQ (reference sequence). Trimming took off 5 bases at V and 4 bases at J, with 6 bases between the two ends. The CDR3 spells CASSRTYEQYF. CDR3 DNA sequence: TGTGCCAGCAGCAGAACTTACGAGCAGTACTTC.

The V gene is TRBV19, the J gene TRBJ2-3, with D perhaps TRBD2 (6 bases). Germline V gene sequence: CDR1 LNHDA, CDR2 SQIVND (reference sequence). V lost 3 bases to trimming and J lost 3 bases, with 13 bases between them. The CDR3 covers 15 residues. CDR3 sequence: CASSIWGGLTDTQYF. CDR3 coding DNA: TGTGCCAGTAGTATTTGGGGCGGACTAACAGATACGCAGTATTTT.

The V gene is TRBV30, the J gene TRBJ2-7; D not resolved. CDR3 size: 11 residues. With 4 bases removed from V and 4 bases from J, the gap between germline ends came to 8 bases. Germline V gene data show CDR1 as GTSNPN and CDR2 as SVGIG (reference sequence). For the CDR3, the DNA is TGTGCCTGGACCTCACTATACGAGCAGTACTTC. Its translation is CAWTSLYEQYF.

V is TRBV5-1 and J is TRBJ2-3; 9 bases match TRBD2. In germline, CDR1 is SGHRS, CDR2 YFSETQ. V shed 4 bases and J 6 bases; nucleotides not matched to a gene: 6. The CDR3 totals 14 residues. This chain's CDR3 is CASSGGLASDTQYF. CDR3 nucleotides: TGCGCCAGCAGCGGGGGACTAGCAAGCGATACGCAGTATTTT.

The chain carries TRBV7-9 and TRBJ2-1; weak D call: TRBD2 (5 bases). The length of the CDR3 is 12 residues. V was trimmed by 2 bases and J by 7 bases, leaving 6 bases between them. Per germline, CDR1 SEHNR and CDR2 FQNEAQ (reference sequence). The CDR3 loop reads CASSLQRNEQFF. The CDR3 DNA reads as TGTGCCAGCAGCTTACAGCGGAATGAGCAGTTCTTC.

Here the CDR3 reads CASRRQGAISNQPQHF. In DNA form, the CDR3 reads TGTGCCAGCAGAAGACAGGGGGCCATTAGCAATCAGCCCCAGCATTTT. The chain links TRBV27 to TRBJ1-5, with 10 bases fitting TRBD1. The CDR3 extends over 16 amino acids. CDR1 MNHEY and CDR2 SMNVEV come from the germline V gene (reference sequence). V lost 6 bases, J lost 0 bases, and 5 bases stayed unmatched.

This chain links TRBV5-5 with TRBJ2-3, with 10 bases lining up with TRBD2. Germline V gene sequence: CDR1 SGHKS, CDR2 YYEKEE (reference sequence). The CDR3 runs to 16 residues. With 3 bases clipped from V and 6 bases from J, the junction kept 10 bases outside the gene matches. Here the CDR3 DNA reads TGTGCCAGCAGCTCCGGACTAGCGGTTATGGGGGATACGCAGTATTTT. Its translation: CASSSGLAVMGDTQYF.

This clone showed up just a few times. V is TRBV7-2 and J is TRBJ2-7; 7 bases agree with TRBD1. The CDR3 length is 15 residues. The germline V gene encodes CDR1 SGHTA and CDR2 FQGNSA. V shed 0 bases and J 3 bases; nucleotides not matched to a gene: 5. The CDR3, as DNA: TGTGCCAGCAGCTTAGCGGAGACAGGGTTCTACGAGCAGTACTTC. Its protein product is CASSLAETGFYEQYF.

J is TRBJ1-5 and V is TRBV4-1; D is unresolved. Germline V gene lookup returns CDR1 MGHRA and CDR2 YSYEKL. Trimming left V 0 bases short and J 5 bases short, with 5 bases between. The CDR3 is made up of 13 amino acids. The CDR3 sequence: CASSQDLYQPQHF. CDR3 DNA: TGCGCCAGCAGCCAAGATCTGTATCAGCCCCAGCATTTT.

This chain links TRBV9 with TRBJ1-2; TRBD1 matches 9 bases. Germline CDR1 reads SGDLS; CDR2 reads YYNGEE. This CDR3 has 13 amino acids. Trimming cost V 4 bases and J 9 bases; bases outside gene matches: 7. For the CDR3, the DNA is TGTGCCAGCAGCCCCATAGGGACAGGGAGCTACACCTTC. Translating gives CASSPIGTGSYTF. Looking up the rest from reference TRBV9 and TRBJ1-2 gives the full variable domain: DSGVTQTPKHLITATGQRVTLRCSPRSGDLSVYWYQQSLDQGLQFLIQYYNGEERAKGNILERFSAQQFPDLHSELNLSSLELGDSALYFCASSPIGTGSYTFGSGTRLTVV.

The count of this clone is one. This sequence joins TRBV19 and TRBJ1-1; 9 nucleotides line up with TRBD1. CDR3 length equals 16 residues. The V and J ends lost 4 bases and 0 bases, in that order; junction bases with no gene match: 6. Per germline, CDR1 LNHDA and CDR2 SQIVND (reference sequence). The CDR3 is CASSKGQGRMNTEAFF. As DNA, the CDR3 is TGTGCCAGTAGTAAGGGACAGGGACGTATGAACACTGAAGCTTTCTTT.

This chain connects TRBV19 to TRBJ2-1, with D possibly TRBD2 on 5 matching bases. Per germline, CDR1 LNHDA and CDR2 SQIVND (reference sequence). The germline V and J ends were trimmed by 3 bases and 2 bases, with 11 bases remaining between them. The CDR3 is 15 residues long. For the CDR3, the DNA is TGTGCCAGTAGTATGTGGGGAGAAACCTACAATGAGCAGTTCTTC. This gives the protein CASSMWGETYNEQFF.

The CDR3 is CASSLSGGQHTGELFF. The CDR3 bases are TGTGCCAGCAGCCTAAGCGGGGGACAGCACACCGGGGAGCTGTTTTTT. The rearrangement links TRBV11-3 to TRBJ2-2; weak D call: TRBD2 (8 bases). The germline V gene has CDR1 SGHNT and CDR2 YENEEA. V gave up 5 bases and J gave up 3 bases, with 16 bases separating them. The CDR3 covers 16 residues.

V gene TRBV27 combines with J gene TRBJ2-7; 9 positions agree with TRBD2. The V segment lost 5 bases and the J segment 6 bases; nucleotides outside the gene matches: 14. CDR1 and CDR2 from the germline V gene are MNHEY and SMNVEV (reference sequence). There are 16 residues in the CDR3. The CDR3 DNA reads TGTGCCAGCAGTCCCCTTGGACTAGCGCTCCGCGGCGAGCAGTACTTC. Translation gives CASSPLGLALRGEQYF.

CDR3 nucleotides: TGTGCCAGCAGCCCTGGACAGGGGTCTAATGAAAAACTGTTTTTT. Its protein product is CASSPGQGSNEKLFF. The gene calls are TRBV9 and TRBJ1-4; 9 nucleotides align to TRBD1. Germline V lookup: CDR1 SGDLS, CDR2 YYNGEE. With 4 bases clipped from V and 3 bases from J, the junction kept 4 bases outside the gene matches. CDR3 length equals 15 residues.

This clone has a single count. This chain uses TRBV9 with TRBJ1-4, with 9 bases lining up with TRBD1. Germline V lookup: CDR1 SGDLS, CDR2 YYNGEE. Trimming at V came to 4 bases and at J to 8 bases, leaving 12 bases not matched to a gene. The CDR3 spans 16 residues. The CDR3, as DNA: TGTGCCAGCAGCCCGCGGGACAGGGATTTTGCCGAAAAACTGTTTTTT. Translating it yields CASSPRDRDFAEKLFF.

This chain connects TRBV20-1 to TRBJ2-7, with a tentative D call TRBD2 (5 bases). The CDR3 is made up of 11 amino acids. Germline lookup yields CDR1 DFQATT and CDR2 SNEGSKA (reference sequence). V dropped 7 bases and J dropped 3 bases, with 10 bases sitting between them. Here the CDR3 reads CSVKSGYEQYF. The CDR3 DNA reads TGCAGTGTTAAAAGCGGCTACGAGCAGTACTTC.

This clone was detected only once. This chain joins TRBV5-6 and TRBJ2-3; 8 bases agree with TRBD2. The CDR3 has 18 residues. Germline CDR1 and CDR2: SGHDT and YYEEEE. Trimming removed 3 bases from V and 1 base from J; junction bases left unmatched: 13. The CDR3 bases are TGTGCCAGCAGCTCCCGAGTCGGGAGGGCCGGGGGCACAGATACGCAGTATTTT. Translation: CASSSRVGRAGGTDTQYF.

CDR3 sequence (DNA): TGTGCCAGCAGTTCGATAGCGGGAGACTACGAGCAGTACTTC. Encoded protein: CASSSIAGDYEQYF. The chain combines TRBV11-2 with TRBJ2-7, with 9 nucleotides matching TRBD2. Germline CDR1 SGHAT, CDR2 FQNNGV. The CDR3 is 14 amino acids. The V and J ends lost 6 bases and 3 bases, in that order; junction bases with no gene match: 6.

This chain uses TRBV27 with TRBJ2-1; TRBD2 agrees at 8 bases. Germline CDR1 MNHEY, CDR2 SMNVEV (reference sequence). V was pared by 3 bases and J by 5 bases, with 6 bases of the junction left unmatched. The CDR3 consists of 15 residues. CDR3 residues: CASSLGLGGNNEQFF. The CDR3 DNA follows: TGTGCCAGCAGTTTGGGACTAGGGGGTAACAATGAGCAGTTCTTC.

This clone was seen once. This chain uses TRBV5-1 with TRBJ1-3; 7 nucleotides line up with TRBD1. The trim removed 4 bases at V and 4 bases at J, leaving 8 bases unmatched. This CDR3 region has 15 residues. Germline CDR1 is SGHRS and CDR2 is YFSETQ. The CDR3 reads CASSRQGGAGNTIYF. The CDR3 DNA follows: TGCGCCAGCAGCCGTCAAGGGGGCGCGGGAAACACCATATATTTT.

The J gene is TRBJ2-7, the V gene TRBV7-9; 11 bases map to TRBD2. Losses at the gene ends were 4 bases for V and 10 bases for J; bases not matched to a gene: 6. From germline, CDR1 is SEHNR and CDR2 FQNEAQ (reference sequence). This CDR3 contains 13 residues. In DNA form, the CDR3 reads TGTGCCAGCAGCTATGATAGCGGGAGGGCCCAGTACTTC. This encodes CASSYDSGRAQYF.

The chain links TRBV6-5 to TRBJ2-1, with D uncertain. The CDR3 consists of 12 residues. Germline V gives CDR1 MNHEY, CDR2 SVGAGI. V gave up 7 bases and J gave up 10 bases, with 14 bases separating them. The CDR3 DNA is TGTGCCAGCAATTTTCCGTCCAGGGAGCAGTTCTTC. It encodes CASNFPSREQFF.